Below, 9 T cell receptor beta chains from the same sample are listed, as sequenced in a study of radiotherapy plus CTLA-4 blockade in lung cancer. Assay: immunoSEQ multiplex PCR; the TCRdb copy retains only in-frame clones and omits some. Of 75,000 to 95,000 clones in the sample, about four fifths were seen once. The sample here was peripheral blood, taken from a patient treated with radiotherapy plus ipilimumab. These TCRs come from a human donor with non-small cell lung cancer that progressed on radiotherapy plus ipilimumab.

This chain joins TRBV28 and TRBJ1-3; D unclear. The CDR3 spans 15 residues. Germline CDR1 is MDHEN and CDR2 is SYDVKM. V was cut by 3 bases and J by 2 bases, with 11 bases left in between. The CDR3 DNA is TGTGCCAGCAGTTTTCCCGGGATGACTGGAAACACCATATATTTT. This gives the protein CASSFPGMTGNTIYF.

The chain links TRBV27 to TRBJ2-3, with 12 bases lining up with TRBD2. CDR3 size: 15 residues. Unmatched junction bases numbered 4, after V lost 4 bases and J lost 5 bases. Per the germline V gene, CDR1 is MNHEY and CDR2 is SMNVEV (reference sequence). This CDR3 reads CASSSLAGGLDTQYF. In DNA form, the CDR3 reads TGTGCCAGCAGTTCCCTAGCGGGAGGGTTAGATACGCAGTATTTT.

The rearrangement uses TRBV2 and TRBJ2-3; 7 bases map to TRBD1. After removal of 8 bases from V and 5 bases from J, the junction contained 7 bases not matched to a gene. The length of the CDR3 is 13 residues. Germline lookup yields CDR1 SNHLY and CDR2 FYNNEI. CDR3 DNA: TGTGCCAGCTTAAGGACAGGACAAGATACGCAGTATTTT. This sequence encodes CASLRTGQDTQYF.

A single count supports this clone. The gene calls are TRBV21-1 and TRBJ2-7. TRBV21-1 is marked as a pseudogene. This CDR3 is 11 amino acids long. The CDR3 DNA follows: TGTGCCAGCAGCAAACGTACCGAGCAGTACTTC. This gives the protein CASSKRTEQYF.

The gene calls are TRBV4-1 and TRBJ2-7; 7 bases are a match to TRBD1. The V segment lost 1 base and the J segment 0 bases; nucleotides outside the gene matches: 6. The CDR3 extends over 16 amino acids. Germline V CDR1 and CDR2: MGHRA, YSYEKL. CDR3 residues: CASSQGVGQPSYEQYF. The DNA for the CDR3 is TGCGCCAGCAGCCAAGGGGTGGGACAGCCCTCCTACGAGCAGTACTTC.

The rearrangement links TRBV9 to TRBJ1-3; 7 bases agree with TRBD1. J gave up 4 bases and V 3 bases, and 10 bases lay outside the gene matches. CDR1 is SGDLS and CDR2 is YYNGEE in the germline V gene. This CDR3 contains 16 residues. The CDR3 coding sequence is TGTGCCAGCAGCGCTAACACAGGGGAACAAGGAAACACCATATATTTT. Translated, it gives CASSANTGEQGNTIYF. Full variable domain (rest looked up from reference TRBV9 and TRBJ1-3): DSGVTQTPKHLITATGQRVTLRCSPRSGDLSVYWYQQSLDQGLQFLIQYYNGEERAKGNILERFSAQQFPDLHSELNLSSLELGDSALYFCASSANTGEQGNTIYFGEGSWLTVV.

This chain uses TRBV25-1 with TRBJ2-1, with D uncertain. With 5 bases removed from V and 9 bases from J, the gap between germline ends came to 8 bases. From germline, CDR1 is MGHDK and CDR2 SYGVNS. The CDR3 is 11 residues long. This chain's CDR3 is CASSLLSEQFF. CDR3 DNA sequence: TGTGCCAGCAGTCTATTGAGTGAGCAGTTCTTC. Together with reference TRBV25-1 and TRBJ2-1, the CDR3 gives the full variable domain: EADIYQTPRYLVIGTGKKITLECSQTMGHDKMYWYQQDPGMELHLIHYSYGVNSTEKGDLSSESTVSRIRTEHFPLTLESARPSHTSQYLCASSLLSEQFFGPGTRLTVL.

CDR3 region: CASSLTNRGRTEEQYF. As DNA, the CDR3 is TGTGCCAGCAGTTTAACTAACAGGGGGCGGACTGAGGAGCAGTACTTC. This chain connects TRBV27 to TRBJ2-7, with TRBD1 matching over 9 bases. Per the germline V gene, CDR1 is MNHEY and CDR2 is SMNVEV (reference sequence). The ends lost 2 bases at V and 7 bases at J; junction bases unmatched: 12. This CDR3 has 16 residues.

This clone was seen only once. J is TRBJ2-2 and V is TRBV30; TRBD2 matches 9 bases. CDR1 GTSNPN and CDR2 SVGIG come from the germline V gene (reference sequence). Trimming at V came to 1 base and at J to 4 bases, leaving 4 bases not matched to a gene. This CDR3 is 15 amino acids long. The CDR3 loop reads CAWSGASGVTGELFF. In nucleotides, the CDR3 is TGTGCCTGGAGTGGGGCTAGCGGGGTCACCGGGGAGCTGTTTTTT.